This T cell receptor (beta chain) was obtained from a study of T cell responses to AZD1222 COVID-19 vaccine. The wider study: Second doses that came at about 4 or about 12 weeks were put together. Broader study findings: Per reports, nearly half of all spike-specific TCRs target regions that are unmutated in variants. Regions 160-218 and 743-854 dominated among vaccine-associated CD4 TCRs spanning spike.

The CDR3 covers 13 residues. Trimming removed 7 bases at V and 4 bases at J, with 14 bases between. The assay was immunoSEQ multiplex PCR, and TCRdb's table has in-frame clones only and misses some. The table records approximately 120,000 clones, more than 80% of them present only once. This clone was observed a single time. Its antigen is not identified. The clonotype was recovered from an adult in good health. This chain connects TRBV12-3 or TRBV12-4 to TRBJ2-7; a possible D gene is TRBD1 (5 bases). Sequences were derived from peripheral blood, sampled on day 0 of AZD1222 vaccination. CDR3 protein: CASTPQGNYEQYF. The CDR3 coding sequence is TGTGCCAGCACCCCCCAGGGTAATTACGAGCAGTACTTC.